A selection of T cell receptor beta chains follows, all from one sample in a study of cytomegalovirus exposure and HLA in healthy donors. TCRdb's table, derived via immunoSEQ multiplex PCR, lists solely in-frame clones and lacks some. The profile shows some 77,000 clones, around 95% of them singletons. The specimen was PBMCs. The receptors here all came from a man aged 18 to 30 in good health and CMV-seropositive. Both conserved end residues are part of each CDR3. D genes are given only for firm matches. Size is omitted from some rows. Given values are once, few, many or a class for expanded clones.

v_gene	abundance	j_gene	d_gene	CDR3aa	CDR3nt
TRBV6-4	-	TRBJ1-1	-	CASSFDRNTEAFF	TGTGCCAGCAGTTTCGACAGGAACACTGAAGCTTTCTTT
TRBV4-1	-	TRBJ2-7	-	CASSQVSQGLYEQYF	TGCGCCAGCAGCCAAGTGTCCCAGGGCCTCTACGAGCAGTACTTC
TRBV10-3	-	TRBJ2-7	TRBD1	CATASRDRTYEQYF	TGTGCCACTGCCTCCCGGGACAGAACCTACGAGCAGTACTTC
TRBV19	-	TRBJ2-7	-	CASRGHGVSYEQYF	TGTGCCAGTAGGGGACATGGCGTGTCGTACGAGCAGTACTTC
TRBV28	-	TRBJ1-5	TRBD1	CASRSEDRVDQPQHF	TGTGCCAGCAGGTCAGAAGACAGGGTTGATCAGCCCCAGCATTTT
TRBV10-3	-	TRBJ2-2	-	CAITRDRTNTGELFF	TGTGCCATCACCCGCGACAGGACGAACACCGGGGAGCTGTTTTTT
TRBV9	-	TRBJ2-7	TRBD1	CASSVERGQGPSGEQYF	TGTGCCAGCAGCGTAGAAAGAGGACAGGGACCCTCCGGGGAGCAGTACTTC
TRBV9	-	TRBJ2-1	-	CASGPRRSSYNEQFF	TGTGCCAGCGGCCCCCGACGGAGCTCCTACAATGAGCAGTTCTTC
TRBV29-1	-	TRBJ2-7	-	CSVERSYEQYF	TGCAGCGTTGAGCGGTCCTACGAGCAGTACTTC
TRBV4-1	-	TRBJ1-5	-	CASSHRTAGLSSQPQHF	TGCGCCAGCAGCCACAGAACTGCAGGGCTTTCCAGTCAGCCCCAGCATTTT
TRBV30	-	TRBJ1-1	TRBD1	CAWDRDRTEAFF	TGTGCCTGGGACAGGGATCGCACTGAAGCTTTCTTT
TRBV5-1	-	TRBJ2-3	TRBD1	CASRLTGAQYF	TGCGCCAGCAGATTGACAGGGGCGCAGTATTTT
TRBV6-5	-	TRBJ1-6	TRBD1	CASRGQSYNSPLHF	TGTGCCAGCAGGGGACAGTCGTATAATTCACCCCTCCACTTT
TRBV5-1	-	TRBJ1-1	TRBD1	CASSSGQLNTEAFF	TGCGCCAGCAGCTCGGGACAGCTAAACACTGAAGCTTTCTTT
TRBV6-5	-	TRBJ2-3	TRBD1	CASSLPGQGSTDTQYF	TGTGCCAGCAGTTTACCGGGACAGGGAAGCACAGATACGCAGTATTTT
TRBV6-1	-	TRBJ1-2	-	CASSEAQGVGYTF	TGTGCCAGCAGTGAAGCCCAAGGGGTTGGCTACACCTTC
TRBV29-1	-	TRBJ2-4	TRBD1	CSVVLQGLAKNIQYF	TGCAGCGTTGTTTTACAGGGGTTAGCCAAAAACATTCAGTACTTC
TRBV18	-	TRBJ2-1	TRBD2	CASSPRLAGVNNEQFF	TGTGCCAGCTCACCCCGACTAGCGGGAGTAAACAATGAGCAGTTCTTC
TRBV4-1	-	TRBJ2-5	TRBD2	CASSLGLAVKETQYF	TGCGCCAGCAGCTTGGGACTAGCGGTAAAAGAGACCCAGTACTTC
TRBV7-9	-	TRBJ2-1	TRBD2	CASSPTGTSGGPLGEQFF	TGTGCCAGCAGCCCCACCGGGACTAGCGGGGGACCATTGGGTGAGCAGTTCTTC
TRBV18	-	TRBJ2-7	-	CASSPPGRVYEQYF	TGTGCCAGCTCACCACCGGGCAGGGTCTACGAGCAGTACTTC
TRBV28	-	TRBJ2-3	TRBD2	CASSLLSGRVVSDTQYF	TGTGCCAGCAGCCTTCTCAGCGGGAGGGTAGTTTCAGATACGCAGTATTTT
TRBV6-1	-	TRBJ1-5	-	CASSGGTRNQPQHF	TGTGCCAGCAGTGGTGGGACACGGAATCAGCCCCAGCATTTT
TRBV5-1	-	TRBJ2-5	TRBD1	CASSTRQGMGETQYF	TGCGCCAGCAGCACCCGACAGGGAATGGGGGAGACCCAGTACTTC
TRBV27	-	TRBJ2-1	TRBD2	CASSLRQHTSGASYNEQFF	TGTGCCAGCAGTTTAAGGCAGCATACTAGCGGGGCATCCTACAATGAGCAGTTCTTC
TRBV30	-	TRBJ1-6	-	CAWSVRGSNSPLHF	TGTGCCTGGAGTGTACGGGGGTCTAATTCACCCCTCCACTTT
TRBV19	-	TRBJ2-1	-	CASSLASSDNEQFF	TGTGCCAGTAGTCTAGCGAGCTCTGACAATGAGCAGTTCTTC
TRBV2	-	TRBJ1-5	-	CASSLAGGDQPQHF	TGTGCCAGCAGTTTGGCGGGGGGGGACCAGCCCCAGCATTTT
TRBV4-2	-	TRBJ2-4	TRBD2	CASSQVEGEGAKNIQYF	TGTGCCAGCAGCCAAGTAGAAGGGGAGGGGGCCAAAAACATTCAGTACTTC
TRBV7-3	-	TRBJ2-2	-	CASSSRGGTGELFF	TGTGCCAGCAGCTCAAGGGGGGGTACCGGGGAGCTGTTTTTT
TRBV5-4	-	TRBJ2-7	-	CASSLGQNEQYF	TGTGCCAGCAGCTTGGGACAGAACGAGCAGTACTTC
TRBV29-1	-	TRBJ1-1	-	CSVELGGGTEAFF	TGCAGCGTTGAACTGGGCGGGGGCACTGAAGCTTTCTTT
TRBV28	-	TRBJ2-7	-	CASTPTGWGWQYF	TGTGCCAGCACCCCCACGGGGTGGGGATGGCAGTACTTC
TRBV10-1	-	TRBJ2-1	-	CASSESAGGHNEQFF	TGCGCCAGCAGTGAGTCCGCAGGGGGGCACAATGAGCAGTTCTTC
TRBV10-3	-	TRBJ2-1	TRBD2	CAISDDLLRGVGNEQFF	TGTGCCATCAGTGATGACCTTTTGCGGGGGGTGGGCAATGAGCAGTTCTTC
TRBV7-2	-	TRBJ2-7	TRBD1	CASSSGTGGVNYEQYF	TGTGCCAGCAGCTCCGGGACAGGGGGCGTAAATTACGAGCAGTACTTC
TRBV11-2	-	TRBJ2-3	-	CASSWTGLSTDTQYF	TGTGCCAGCAGCTGGACGGGACTCAGCACAGATACGCAGTATTTT
TRBV9	once	TRBJ2-1	TRBD2	CASSVSGRANEQFF	TGTGCCAGCAGCGTTAGCGGGAGGGCAAATGAGCAGTTCTTC
TRBV15	-	TRBJ2-1	TRBD2	CATSSRLADLYNEQFF	TGTGCCACCAGCTCCCGACTAGCGGACCTCTACAATGAGCAGTTCTTC
TRBV9	-	TRBJ1-1	-	CASSVVGQNTEAFF	TGTGCCAGCAGCGTAGTCGGACAGAACACTGAAGCTTTCTTT
TRBV11-2	-	TRBJ2-7	-	CASSLGGSYEQYF	TGTGCCAGCAGCTTAGGCGGCTCCTACGAGCAGTACTTC
TRBV7-9	-	TRBJ2-1	-	CASSLGAGTYNEQFF	TGTGCCAGCAGCTTAGGCGCGGGAACCTACAATGAGCAGTTCTTC
TRBV28	-	TRBJ1-5	TRBD1	CASIPGLGQGNQPQHF	TGTGCCAGCATCCCAGGGCTGGGACAGGGGAATCAGCCCCAGCATTTT
TRBV28	-	TRBJ2-7	TRBD2	CASSPNGLADEQYF	TGTGCCAGCAGCCCCAACGGGCTAGCGGACGAGCAGTACTTC
TRBV25-1	-	TRBJ2-1	-	CASRPSDINEQFF	TGTGCCAGCCGACCCTCGGACATCAATGAGCAGTTCTTC
TRBV2	-	TRBJ1-1	-	CASSENRRKEDQEAFF	TGTGCCAGCAGTGAGAACCGCCGGAAGGAGGACCAGGAAGCTTTCTTT
TRBV13	-	TRBJ2-5	TRBD2	CASSSLAGVGETQYF	TGTGCCAGCAGCTCCCTAGCGGGGGTGGGAGAGACCCAGTACTTC